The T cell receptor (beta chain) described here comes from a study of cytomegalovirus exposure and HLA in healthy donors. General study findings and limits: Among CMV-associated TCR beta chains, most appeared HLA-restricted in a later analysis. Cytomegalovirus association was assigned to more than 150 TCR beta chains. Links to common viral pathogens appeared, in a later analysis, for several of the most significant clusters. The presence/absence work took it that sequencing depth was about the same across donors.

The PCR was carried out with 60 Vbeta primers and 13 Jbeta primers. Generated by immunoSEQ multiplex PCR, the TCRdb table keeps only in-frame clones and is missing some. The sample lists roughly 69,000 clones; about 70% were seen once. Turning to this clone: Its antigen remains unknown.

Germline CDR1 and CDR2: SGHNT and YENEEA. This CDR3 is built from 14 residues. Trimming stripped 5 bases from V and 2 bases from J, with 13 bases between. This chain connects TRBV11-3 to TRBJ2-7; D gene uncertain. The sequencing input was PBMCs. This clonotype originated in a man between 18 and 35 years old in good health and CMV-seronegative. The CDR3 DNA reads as TGTGCCAGCAGCCCCTACGAGGCCGCCTACGAGCAGTACTTC. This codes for CASSPYEAAYEQYF.